The 5 T cell receptor beta chains presented below share a single source sample, sequenced in a study of blood T cell repertoires in COVID-19. Assay: immunoSEQ multiplex PCR; the TCRdb copy retains only in-frame clones and omits some. The sample holds tens of thousands of clones; 80% are singletons and the top ten take 12%. Sequenced: peripheral blood. All receptors derive from a human donor in a cohort sampled during active COVID-19.

This clone was detected only a few times. This chain uses TRBV5-5 with TRBJ2-2; D call uncertain. The V gene lost 1 base and the J gene lost 3 bases, with 4 bases spanning the gap. The CDR3 has 13 residues. Germline V lookup: CDR1 SGHKS, CDR2 YYEKEE (reference sequence). The CDR3 loop is CASSLTDTGELFF. CDR3 in DNA: TGTGCCAGCAGCTTGACAGACACCGGGGAGCTGTTTTTT.

This rearrangement joins TRBV7-3 to TRBJ2-2; TRBD2 matches 8 bases. V trimming: 3 bases; J trimming: 4 bases; junction bases outside the gene matches: 10. The CDR3 contains 17 residues. Germline V gene data show CDR1 as SGHTA and CDR2 as FQGTGA. CDR3 sequence: CASSFLPGLEGTGELFF. The CDR3, as DNA: TGTGCCAGCAGCTTCTTACCGGGACTAGAGGGCACCGGGGAGCTGTTTTTT.

The chain links TRBV18 to TRBJ1-6, with D hard to call. Germline CDR1 is KGHSH and CDR2 is LQKENI. Trimming took off 5 bases at V and 10 bases at J, with 12 bases between the two ends. The CDR3 is 13 amino acids. The DNA of the CDR3 is TGTGCCAGCTCATGGGAGGCAGGATCACCCCTCCACTTT. It encodes CASSWEAGSPLHF. Complete variable domain (other parts from reference TRBV18 and TRBJ1-6): NAGVMQNPRHLVRRRGQEARLRCSPMKGHSHVYWYRQLPEEGLKFMVYLQKENIIDESGMPKERFSAEFPKEGPSILRIQQVVRGDSAAYFCASSWEAGSPLHFGNGTRLTVT.

The gene calls are TRBV19 and TRBJ1-6; TRBD1 matches 11 bases. This CDR3 is 15 amino acids long. V was pared by 5 bases and J by 8 bases, with 5 bases of the junction left unmatched. Germline CDR1 reads LNHDA; CDR2 reads SQIVND (reference sequence). The CDR3 loop reads CASSRWGQGDSPLHF. The DNA for the CDR3 is TGTGCCAGTAGTCGATGGGGACAGGGGGATTCACCCCTCCACTTT. Looking up the rest from reference TRBV19 and TRBJ1-6 gives the full variable domain: DGGITQSPKYLFRKEGQNVTLSCEQNLNHDAMYWYRQDPGQGLRLIYYSQIVNDFQKGDIAEGYSVSREKKESFPLTVTSAQKNPTAFYLCASSRWGQGDSPLHFGNGTRLTVT.

The sample holds a few counts of this clone. The chain couples TRBV7-2 to TRBJ1-1; D not certain. The V gene's germline CDR1 is SGHTA and CDR2 FQGNSA. This CDR3 comprises 13 residues. Deletions cut 6 bases from V and 0 bases from J, with 8 bases between. The chain's CDR3 is CASRGRVNTEAFF. DNA for the CDR3: TGTGCCAGCAGGGGGAGGGTGAACACTGAAGCTTTCTTT.